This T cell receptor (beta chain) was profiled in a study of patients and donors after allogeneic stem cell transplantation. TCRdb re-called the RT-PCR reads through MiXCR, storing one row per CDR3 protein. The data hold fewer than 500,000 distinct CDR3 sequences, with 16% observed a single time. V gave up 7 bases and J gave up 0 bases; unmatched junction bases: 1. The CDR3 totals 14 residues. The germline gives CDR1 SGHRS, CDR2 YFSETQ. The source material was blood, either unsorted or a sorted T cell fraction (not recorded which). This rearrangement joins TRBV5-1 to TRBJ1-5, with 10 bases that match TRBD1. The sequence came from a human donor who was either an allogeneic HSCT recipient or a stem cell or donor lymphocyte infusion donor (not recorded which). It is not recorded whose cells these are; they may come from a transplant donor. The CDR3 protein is CASRQGASNQPQHF. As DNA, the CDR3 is TGCGCCAGCCGACAGGGGGCTAGCAATCAGCCCCAGCATTTT.